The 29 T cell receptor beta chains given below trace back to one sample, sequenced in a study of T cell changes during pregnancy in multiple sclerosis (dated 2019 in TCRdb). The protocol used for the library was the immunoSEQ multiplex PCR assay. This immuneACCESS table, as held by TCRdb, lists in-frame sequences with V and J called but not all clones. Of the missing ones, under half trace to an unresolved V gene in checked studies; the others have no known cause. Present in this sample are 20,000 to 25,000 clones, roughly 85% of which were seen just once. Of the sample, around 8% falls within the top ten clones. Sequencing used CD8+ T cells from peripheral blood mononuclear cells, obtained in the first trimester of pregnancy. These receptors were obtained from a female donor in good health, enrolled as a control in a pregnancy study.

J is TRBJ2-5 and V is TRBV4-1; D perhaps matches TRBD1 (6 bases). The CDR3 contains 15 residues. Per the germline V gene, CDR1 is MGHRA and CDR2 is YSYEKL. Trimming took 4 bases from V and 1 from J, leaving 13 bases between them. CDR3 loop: CASSLNLGGQETQYF. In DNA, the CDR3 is TGCGCCAGCAGCCTGAACTTAGGGGGCCAAGAGACCCAGTACTTC.

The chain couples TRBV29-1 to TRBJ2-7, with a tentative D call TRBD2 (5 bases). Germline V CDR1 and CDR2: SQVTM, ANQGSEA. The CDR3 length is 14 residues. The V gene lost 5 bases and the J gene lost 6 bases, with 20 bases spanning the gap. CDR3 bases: TGCAGCGTTTCCTACGGGATCACCGAGGTCGAGCAGTACTTC. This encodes CSVSYGITEVEQYF.

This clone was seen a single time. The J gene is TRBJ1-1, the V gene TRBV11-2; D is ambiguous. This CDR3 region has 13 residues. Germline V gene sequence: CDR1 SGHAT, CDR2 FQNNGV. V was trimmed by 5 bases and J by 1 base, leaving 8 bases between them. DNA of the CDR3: TGTGCCAGCAGCCGTACACAGAACACTGAAGCTTTCTTT. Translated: CASSRTQNTEAFF. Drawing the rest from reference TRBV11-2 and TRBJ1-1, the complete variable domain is EAGVAQSPRYKIIEKRQSVAFWCNPISGHATLYWYQQILGQGPKLLIQFQNNGVVDDSQLPKDRFSAERLKGVDSTLKIQPAKLEDSAVYLCASSRTQNTEAFFGQGTRLTVV.

CDR3 sequence: CASSLAGGITDTQYF. CDR3 bases: TGTGCCAGCAGTTTGGCGGGGGGGATCACAGATACGCAGTATTTT. V is TRBV28 and J is TRBJ2-3, with 9 bases that match TRBD2. The V segment lost 3 bases and the J segment 2 bases; nucleotides outside the gene matches: 3. Germline V gene sequence: CDR1 MDHEN, CDR2 SYDVKM. The CDR3 runs 15 residues.

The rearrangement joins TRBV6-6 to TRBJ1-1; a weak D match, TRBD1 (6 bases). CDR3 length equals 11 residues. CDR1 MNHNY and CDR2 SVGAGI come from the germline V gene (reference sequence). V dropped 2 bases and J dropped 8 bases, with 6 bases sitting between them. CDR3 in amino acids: CASSYGTEAFF. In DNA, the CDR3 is TGTGCCAGCAGTTACGGGACAGAAGCTTTCTTT.

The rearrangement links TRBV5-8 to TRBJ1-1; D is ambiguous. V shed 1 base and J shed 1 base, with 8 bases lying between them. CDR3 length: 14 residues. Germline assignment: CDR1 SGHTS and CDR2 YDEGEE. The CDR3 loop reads CASSLRGPNTEAFF. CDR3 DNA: TGTGCCAGCAGCTTGCGAGGGCCGAACACTGAAGCTTTCTTT.

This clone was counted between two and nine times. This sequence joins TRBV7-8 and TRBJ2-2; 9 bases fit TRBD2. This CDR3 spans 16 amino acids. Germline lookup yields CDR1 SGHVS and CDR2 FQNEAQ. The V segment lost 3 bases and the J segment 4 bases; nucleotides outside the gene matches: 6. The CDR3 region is CASSFLSGGGTGELFF. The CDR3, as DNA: TGTGCCAGCAGCTTCCTTAGCGGGGGAGGCACCGGGGAGCTGTTTTTT.

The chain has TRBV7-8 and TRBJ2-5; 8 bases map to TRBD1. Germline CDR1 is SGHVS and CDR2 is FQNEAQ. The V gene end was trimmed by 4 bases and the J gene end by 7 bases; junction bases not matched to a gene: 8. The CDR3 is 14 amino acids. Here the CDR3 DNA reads TGTGCCAGCAGCTCCCCAGGGGGCGGTGGGACCCAGTACTTC. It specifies CASSSPGGGGTQYF.

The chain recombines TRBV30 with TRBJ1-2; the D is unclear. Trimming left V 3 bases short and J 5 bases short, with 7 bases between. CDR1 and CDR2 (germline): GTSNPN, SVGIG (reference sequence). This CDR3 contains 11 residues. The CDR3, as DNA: TGTGCCTGGAGGCCGACATATGGCTACACCTTC. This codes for CAWRPTYGYTF. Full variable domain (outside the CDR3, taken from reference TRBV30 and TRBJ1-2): SQTIHQWPATLVQPVGSPLSLECTVEGTSNPNLYWYRQAAGRGLQLLFYSVGIGQISSEVPQNLSASRPQDRQFILSSKKLLLSDSGFYLCAWRPTYGYTFGSGTRLTVV.

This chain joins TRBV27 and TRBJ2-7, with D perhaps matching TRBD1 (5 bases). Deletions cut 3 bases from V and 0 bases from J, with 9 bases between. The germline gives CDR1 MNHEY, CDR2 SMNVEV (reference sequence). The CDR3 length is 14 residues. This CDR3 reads CASSFTGASYEQYF. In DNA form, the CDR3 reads TGTGCCAGCAGTTTTACAGGCGCCTCCTACGAGCAGTACTTC.

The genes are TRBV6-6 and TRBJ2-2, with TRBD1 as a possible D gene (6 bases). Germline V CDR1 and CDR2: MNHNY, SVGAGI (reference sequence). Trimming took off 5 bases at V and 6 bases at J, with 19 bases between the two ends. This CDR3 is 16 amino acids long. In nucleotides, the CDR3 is TGTGCCAGCAGTAGGGACACCCGAACCACGTCCGGGGAGCTGTTTTTT. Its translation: CASSRDTRTTSGELFF.

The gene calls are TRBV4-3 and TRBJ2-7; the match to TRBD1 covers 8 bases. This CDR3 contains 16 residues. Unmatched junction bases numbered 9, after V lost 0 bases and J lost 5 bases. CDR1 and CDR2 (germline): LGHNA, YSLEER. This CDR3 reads CASSQDLRDRMNEQYF. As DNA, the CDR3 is TGCGCCAGCAGCCAAGATCTCCGGGACAGGATGAACGAGCAGTACTTC.

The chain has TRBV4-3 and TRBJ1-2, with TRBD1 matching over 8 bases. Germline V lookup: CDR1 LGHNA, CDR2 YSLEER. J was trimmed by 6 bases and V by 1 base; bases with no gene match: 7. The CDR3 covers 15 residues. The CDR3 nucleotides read TGCGCCAGCAGCCAAGGCCAGGGGGCTTCTAATGGCTACACCTTC. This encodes CASSQGQGASNGYTF.

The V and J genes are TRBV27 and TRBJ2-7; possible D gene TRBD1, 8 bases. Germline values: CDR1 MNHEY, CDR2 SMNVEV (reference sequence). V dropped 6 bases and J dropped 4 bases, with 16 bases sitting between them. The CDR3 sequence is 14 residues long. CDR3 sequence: CASSYGQGGYEQYF. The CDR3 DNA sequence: TGTGCCAGCAGCTACGGACAGGGAGGGTACGAGCAGTACTTC.

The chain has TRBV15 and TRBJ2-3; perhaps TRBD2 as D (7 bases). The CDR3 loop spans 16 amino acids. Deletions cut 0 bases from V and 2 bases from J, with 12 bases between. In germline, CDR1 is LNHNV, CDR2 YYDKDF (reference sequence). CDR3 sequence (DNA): TGTGCCACCAGCAGAGAGGCGGGGGCCTACACAGATACGCAGTATTTT. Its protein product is CATSREAGAYTDTQYF.

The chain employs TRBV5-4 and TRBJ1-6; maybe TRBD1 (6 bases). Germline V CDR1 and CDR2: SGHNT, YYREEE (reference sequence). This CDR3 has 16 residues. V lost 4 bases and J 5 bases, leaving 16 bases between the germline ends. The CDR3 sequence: CASSLSGQNHNSPLHF. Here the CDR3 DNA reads TGTGCCAGCAGCCTCTCTGGACAGAATCATAATTCACCCCTCCACTTT.

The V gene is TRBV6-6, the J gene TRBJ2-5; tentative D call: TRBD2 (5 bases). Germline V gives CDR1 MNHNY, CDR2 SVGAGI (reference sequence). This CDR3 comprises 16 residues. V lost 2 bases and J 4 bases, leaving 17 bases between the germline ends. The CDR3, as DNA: TGTGCCAGCAGTTACCAGATGACGGAGAGGGTAGAGACCCAGTACTTC. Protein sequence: CASSYQMTERVETQYF.

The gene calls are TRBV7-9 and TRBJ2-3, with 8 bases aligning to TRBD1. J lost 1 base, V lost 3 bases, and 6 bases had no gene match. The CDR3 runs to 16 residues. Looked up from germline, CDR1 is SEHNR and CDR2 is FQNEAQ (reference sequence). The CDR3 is CASSFIPGQGTDTQYF. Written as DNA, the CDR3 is TGTGCCAGCAGCTTCATCCCGGGACAGGGCACAGATACGCAGTATTTT.

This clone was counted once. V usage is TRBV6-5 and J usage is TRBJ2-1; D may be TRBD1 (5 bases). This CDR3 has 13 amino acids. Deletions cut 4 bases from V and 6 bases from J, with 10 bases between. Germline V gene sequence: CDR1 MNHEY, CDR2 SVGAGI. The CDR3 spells CASSSLGANEQFF. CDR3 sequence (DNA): TGTGCCAGCAGTTCGCTTGGGGCCAATGAGCAGTTCTTC.

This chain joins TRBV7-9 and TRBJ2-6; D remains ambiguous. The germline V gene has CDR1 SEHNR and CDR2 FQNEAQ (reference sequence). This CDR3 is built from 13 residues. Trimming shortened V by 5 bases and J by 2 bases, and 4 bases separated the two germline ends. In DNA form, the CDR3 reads TGTGCCAGCAGCGTCACTGGGGCCAACGTCCTGACTTTC. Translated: CASSVTGANVLTF. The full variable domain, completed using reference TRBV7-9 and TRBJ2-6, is DTGVSQNPRHKITKRGQNVTFRCDPISEHNRLYWYRQTLGQGPEFLTYFQNEAQLEKSRLLSDRFSAERPKGSFSTLEIQRTEQGDSAMYLCASSVTGANVLTFGAGSRLTVL.

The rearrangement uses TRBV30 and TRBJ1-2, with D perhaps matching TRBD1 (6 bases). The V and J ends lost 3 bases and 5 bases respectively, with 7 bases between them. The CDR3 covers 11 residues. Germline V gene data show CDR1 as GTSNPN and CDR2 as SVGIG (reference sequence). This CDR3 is CAWSQGYGYTF. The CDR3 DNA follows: TGTGCCTGGAGCCAGGGGTATGGCTACACCTTC.

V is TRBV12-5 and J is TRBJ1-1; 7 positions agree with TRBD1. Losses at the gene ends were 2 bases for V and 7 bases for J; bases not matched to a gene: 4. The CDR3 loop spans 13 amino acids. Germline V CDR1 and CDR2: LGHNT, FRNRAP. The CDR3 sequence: CASGLSGTDEAFF. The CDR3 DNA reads TGTGCTAGTGGTTTGTCGGGGACAGATGAAGCTTTCTTT.

CDR3 residues: CASSLGRENTEAFF. In DNA, the CDR3 is TGTGCCAGCAGCTTGGGGAGGGAGAACACTGAAGCTTTCTTT. This rearrangement joins TRBV5-4 to TRBJ1-1; D uncertain. The CDR3 has 14 residues. Germline V CDR1 and CDR2: SGHNT, YYREEE (reference sequence). With 0 bases removed from V and 1 base from J, the gap between germline ends came to 7 bases.

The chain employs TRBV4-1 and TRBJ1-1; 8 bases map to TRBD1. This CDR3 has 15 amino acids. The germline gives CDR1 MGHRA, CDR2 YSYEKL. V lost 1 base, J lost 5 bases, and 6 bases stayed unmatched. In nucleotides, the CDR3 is TGCGCCAGCAGCCAAGTTCAGGGGGCTGGAACTGAAGCTTTCTTT. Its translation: CASSQVQGAGTEAFF.

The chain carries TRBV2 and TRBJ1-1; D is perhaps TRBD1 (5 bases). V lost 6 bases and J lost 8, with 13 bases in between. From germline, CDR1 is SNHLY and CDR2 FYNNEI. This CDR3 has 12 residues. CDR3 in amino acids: CASREGLGEAFF. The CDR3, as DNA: TGTGCCAGCAGGGAGGGACTCGGGGAAGCTTTCTTT.

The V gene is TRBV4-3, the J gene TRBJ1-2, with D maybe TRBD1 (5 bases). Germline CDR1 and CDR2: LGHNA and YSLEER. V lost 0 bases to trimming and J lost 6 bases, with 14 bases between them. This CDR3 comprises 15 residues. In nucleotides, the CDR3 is TGCGCCAGCAGCCAAGAAAGTCGGGGGTTGGATGGCTACACCTTC. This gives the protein CASSQESRGLDGYTF.

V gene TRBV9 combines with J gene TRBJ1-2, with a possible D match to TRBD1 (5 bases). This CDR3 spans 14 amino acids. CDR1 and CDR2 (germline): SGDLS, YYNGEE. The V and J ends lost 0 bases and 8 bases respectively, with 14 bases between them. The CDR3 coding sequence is TGTGCCAGCAGCGTAGGAAAGGGGTCTTGGGGCTACACCTTC. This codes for CASSVGKGSWGYTF.

CDR3 amino acids: CASSQGEASSYEQYF. The CDR3 DNA follows: TGCGCCAGCAGCCAAGGAGAAGCAAGCTCCTACGAGCAGTACTTC. This chain connects TRBV4-3 to TRBJ2-7; D is ambiguous. Looked up from germline, CDR1 is LGHNA and CDR2 is YSLEER. CDR3 length equals 15 residues. Deletions cut 1 base from V and 0 bases from J, with 10 bases between.

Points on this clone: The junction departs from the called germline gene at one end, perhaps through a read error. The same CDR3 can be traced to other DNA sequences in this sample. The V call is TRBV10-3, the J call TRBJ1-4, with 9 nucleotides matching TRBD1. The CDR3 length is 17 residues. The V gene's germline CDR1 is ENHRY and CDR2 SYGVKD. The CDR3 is CAISGDRARPTNEKLFF. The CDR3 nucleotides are TGTGCCATCAGTGGGGACAGGGCCCGTCCAACCAATGAAAAACTGTTTTTT.